These 3 T cell receptor beta chains were all obtained from the same sample, sequenced in a study of post-analysis software for immune sequencing data. Libraries were made from TCR beta cDNA, and they carried unique molecular identifiers. TCRdb recomputed calls from the PCR reads with MiXCR, one row per CDR3 protein. Among approximately 660,000 distinct CDR3 sequences listed, around 64% were seen once. Antigen specificity for these receptors is unknown. General observations from the study: Controls had lower frequencies than patients of roughly five TRBV segments, which included TRBV5-6, TRBV5-1 and TRBV20-1.

Specimen: blood. The receptors were gathered from a girl aged 2 to 9 with multiple sclerosis.

The sample holds one count of this clonotype. V gene TRBV6-2 or TRBV6-3 combines with J gene TRBJ1-1; the match to TRBD1 covers 12 bases. V shed 2 bases, J shed 2 bases, and the junction held 12 bases outside the gene matches. Germline CDR1 reads MNHEY; CDR2 reads SVGEGT. This CDR3 comprises 19 residues. CDR3 loop: CASSYKGQGARVLNTEAFF. The CDR3 DNA reads TGTGCCAGCAGTTACAAGGGACAGGGGGCTCGGGTATTAAACACTGAAGCTTTCTTT.

Details on this clonotype: The junction and the germline gene differ at one end; a read error may be behind it. The chain has TRBV12-3 or TRBV12-4 and TRBJ2-7; D unclear. This CDR3 comprises 13 residues. The CDR3 nucleotides are TGTGTCAGCAGCCAGATGGACGCCTCCGAGCAGTACTTC. This sequence encodes CVSSQMDASEQYF.

The chain recombines TRBV7-2 with TRBJ2-4, with 7 bases lining up with TRBD2. The junction had 4 bases not matched to a gene; V was cut back by 7 bases and J by 1 base. The germline gives CDR1 SGHTA, CDR2 FQGNSA. CDR3 length: 14 amino acids. CDR3 residues: CASTELAAKNIQYF. The CDR3 nucleotides read TGTGCCAGCACCGAACTAGCGGCCAAAAACATTCAGTACTTC.